One sample yielded the 4 T cell receptor beta chains listed below, sequenced in a study of blood T cell repertoires in COVID-19 (dated by TCRdb to 2018 to 2021). The method was the immunoSEQ multiplex PCR assay. The clones in this table, taken by TCRdb from immuneACCESS, are in-frame only. Not every clone is retained; where verified, under half of the shortfall comes from an unresolved V gene, and the cause of the rest is unknown. The table for this sample lists roughly 100,000 clones; over 75% of them were counted only once. Under 8% of the sample is held by the ten biggest clonotypes. Sequenced material: peripheral blood. The receptors were gathered from a human donor in a cohort sampled during active COVID-19.

V and J are TRBV19 and TRBJ2-5, with TRBD2 identical over 14 bases. The J segment lost 7 bases and the V segment lost 4 bases, leaving 8 bases of the junction unmatched. Germline assignment: CDR1 LNHDA and CDR2 SQIVND (reference sequence). This CDR3 is built from 16 residues. The CDR3 region has the DNA TGTGCCAGTAGTACCACGACTAGCGGGGGGGCGGGGACCCAGTACTTC. This gives the protein CASSTTTSGGAGTQYF. Combining the CDR3 with reference TRBV19 and TRBJ2-5 gives the whole variable domain DGGITQSPKYLFRKEGQNVTLSCEQNLNHDAMYWYRQDPGQGLRLIYYSQIVNDFQKGDIAEGYSVSREKKESFPLTVTSAQKNPTAFYLCASSTTTSGGAGTQYFGPGTRLLVL.

The V call is TRBV2, the J call TRBJ2-1, with unresolved D. The CDR3 is made up of 12 amino acids. Germline values: CDR1 SNHLY, CDR2 FYNNEI. Trimming pared 2 bases from V and 4 bases from J, leaving 3 bases between. CDR3 loop: CASSEQYNEQFF. The CDR3 DNA sequence: TGTGCCAGCAGTGAACAGTACAATGAGCAGTTCTTC.

The chain joins TRBV30 to TRBJ2-1, with 8 nucleotides matching TRBD1. V was clipped by 5 bases and J by 4 bases; unmatched bases: 19. The germline V gene has CDR1 GTSNPN and CDR2 SVGIG (reference sequence). This CDR3 spans 18 amino acids. CDR3 sequence: CAWAQNRQGRGFYNEQFF. CDR3 nucleotides: TGTGCCTGGGCACAAAACCGACAGGGGCGCGGGTTTTACAATGAGCAGTTCTTC.

The genes are TRBV28 and TRBJ2-4, with 9 bases lining up with TRBD2. The CDR3 loop spans 18 amino acids. Germline CDR1 MDHEN, CDR2 SYDVKM. V shed 3 bases and J 0 bases; nucleotides not matched to a gene: 9. The CDR3: CASSFRGGGPLAKNIQYF. CDR3 bases: TGTGCCAGCAGTTTCCGCGGGGGGGGACCTCTAGCCAAAAACATTCAGTACTTC.